The 27 T cell receptor beta chains given below trace back to one sample, sequenced in a study of blood T cell repertoires in COVID-19. Libraries were prepared by immunoSEQ multiplex PCR; TCRdb keeps only in-frame clonotypes and omits some of them. This repertoire shows about 140,000 clones, about 84% found once; its top ten account for around 1.6%. Sequencing used PBMCs or T cells enriched from blood (not recorded which). The origin of the receptors is a woman between 18 and 29 years old who had been exposed to COVID-19.

The count of this clone is one. This chain joins TRBV30 and TRBJ2-7, with D unresolved. The germline V gene encodes CDR1 GTSNPN and CDR2 SVGIG (reference sequence). This CDR3 spans 13 amino acids. Trimming took off 7 bases at V and 4 bases at J, with 17 bases between the two ends. In DNA form, the CDR3 reads TGTGCCTCCTTAGACATATACTCTTACGAGCAGTACTTC. Its translation is CASLDIYSYEQYF. The full variable domain, its missing parts supplied by reference TRBV30 and TRBJ2-7, is SQTIHQWPATLVQPVGSPLSLECTVEGTSNPNLYWYRQAAGRGLQLLFYSVGIGQISSEVPQNLSASRPQDRQFILSSKKLLLSDSGFYLCASLDIYSYEQYFGPGTRLTVT.

The V call is TRBV5-5, the J call TRBJ1-1; 7 bases are a match to TRBD1. Looked up from germline, CDR1 is SGHKS and CDR2 is YYEKEE (reference sequence). V was pared by 4 bases and J by 4 bases, with 7 bases of the junction left unmatched. The CDR3 sequence is 14 residues long. DNA of the CDR3: TGTGCCAGCAGCCCGTGGGACAGTCTCACTGAAGCTTTCTTT. Translating gives CASSPWDSLTEAFF.

At least ten counts were recorded for this clone. This chain's CDR3 is CASSFSRTGGPYF. CDR3 DNA: TGTGCCAGCAGTTTTTCGAGGACAGGGGGCCCGTACTTC. The V gene is TRBV27, the J gene TRBJ2-7; 11 bases agree with TRBD1. V lost 3 bases and J lost 12; bases outside the gene matches: 7. CDR3 length equals 13 residues. The V gene's germline CDR1 is MNHEY and CDR2 SMNVEV (reference sequence).

The CDR3 nucleotides read TGTGCCAGCAGTGATCGGGGAAACGGAAACACCATATATTTT. Translated: CASSDRGNGNTIYF. The V and J genes are TRBV2 and TRBJ1-3, with D uncertain. Deletions cut 3 bases from V and 4 bases from J, with 10 bases between. The germline V gene encodes CDR1 SNHLY and CDR2 FYNNEI. The CDR3 loop spans 14 amino acids.

This clone was seen only a few times. The chain has TRBV5-4 and TRBJ2-7, with 11 bases lining up with TRBD2. The CDR3 extends over 15 amino acids. Trimming cost V 4 bases and J 6 bases; bases outside gene matches: 9. Looked up from germline, CDR1 is SGHNT and CDR2 is YYREEE (reference sequence). The CDR3 DNA reads TGTGCCAGCAGCCCGGAACTAGCGGGAGCGGTCGAGCAGTACTTC. Translation: CASSPELAGAVEQYF.

The chain is built from TRBV9 and TRBJ1-2; a possible D gene is TRBD1 (6 bases). Germline V gene data show CDR1 as SGDLS and CDR2 as YYNGEE. The CDR3 has 16 residues. V was shortened by 0 bases and J by 4 bases, with 16 bases between the two germline ends. This chain's CDR3 is CASSVAPGGAGYGYTF. CDR3 bases: TGTGCCAGCAGCGTAGCTCCGGGGGGCGCGGGCTATGGCTACACCTTC.

A word on this clone: The sample holds other DNA sequences that translate to the same CDR3. This rearrangement joins TRBV5-4 to TRBJ2-1; 9 bases agree with TRBD2. CDR1 SGHNT and CDR2 YYREEE come from the germline V gene (reference sequence). The CDR3 is 15 residues long. With 0 bases clipped from V and 4 bases from J, the junction kept 2 bases outside the gene matches. The CDR3 bases are TGTGCCAGCAGCTTGGGGCTAGCGGGGTACAATGAGCAGTTCTTC. Encoded protein: CASSLGLAGYNEQFF.

The chain recombines TRBV7-3 with TRBJ2-1; D perhaps matches TRBD2 (6 bases). CDR1 and CDR2 from the germline V gene are SGHTA and FQGTGA. The CDR3 runs to 14 residues. V lost 1 base and J lost 8, with 12 bases in between. CDR3 sequence: CASSLRGAGYEQFF. CDR3 nucleotide sequence: TGTGCCAGCAGCTTAAGGGGAGCGGGCTATGAGCAGTTCTTC.

The rearrangement links TRBV7-9 to TRBJ2-3; TRBD1 might be the D (6 bases). Germline V CDR1 and CDR2: SEHNR, FQNEAQ (reference sequence). The CDR3 loop spans 15 amino acids. V lost 3 bases to trimming and J lost 4 bases, with 14 bases between them. This CDR3 is CASSLAGVLADTQYF. The CDR3 nucleotides read TGTGCCAGCAGCTTGGCAGGGGTCTTGGCAGATACGCAGTATTTT.

The rearrangement links TRBV3-1 (or the pseudogene TRBV3-2) to TRBJ1-2, with D maybe TRBD1 (6 bases). CDR1 and CDR2 (germline): LGHDT, YNNKEL (reference sequence). Trimming pared 0 bases from V and 7 bases from J, leaving 15 bases between. The CDR3 loop spans 15 amino acids. CDR3 bases: TGTGCCAGCAGCCAAGAGGGGGGGCGCGTATCTGGCTACACCTTC. This translates into CASSQEGGRVSGYTF.

V is TRBV18 and J is TRBJ1-1; D is possibly TRBD1 (5 bases). This CDR3 spans 14 amino acids. Trimming stripped 6 bases from V and 1 base from J, with 12 bases between. Per germline, CDR1 KGHSH and CDR2 LQKENI. CDR3 nucleotides: TGTGCCAGCTCCTTAGACAGCAGGAACACTGAAGCTTTCTTT. It specifies CASSLDSRNTEAFF.

V is TRBV18 and J is TRBJ2-2, with D possibly matching TRBD2 (6 bases). This CDR3 has 17 residues. Germline V gives CDR1 KGHSH, CDR2 LQKENI. Trimming shortened V by 2 bases and J by 1 base, and 14 bases separated the two germline ends. The CDR3 spells CASSPEVPGVNTGELFF. CDR3 DNA: TGTGCCAGCTCACCAGAGGTACCGGGGGTGAACACCGGGGAGCTGTTTTTT.

This chain links TRBV12-5 with TRBJ2-7; D unclear. The CDR3 loop spans 11 amino acids. Trimming took off 6 bases at V and 6 bases at J, with 9 bases between the two ends. CDR1 and CDR2 (germline): LGHNT, FRNRAP. The CDR3 nucleotides are TGTGCTAGTGGAGCTTCGGGCGAGCAGTACTTC. This encodes CASGASGEQYF.

This clone appeared a few times. The V call is TRBV12-3 or TRBV12-4, the J call TRBJ2-7, with 7 bases identical to TRBD1. This CDR3 comprises 11 residues. J lost 10 bases, V lost 5 bases, and 5 bases had no gene match. CDR3 nucleotide sequence: TGTGCCAGCAGTAACAGACAGGGACAGTACTTC. Translated: CASSNRQGQYF.

This clone is judged medium-sized. The V gene is TRBV5-5, the J gene TRBJ1-5; the D is unclear. From germline, CDR1 is SGHKS and CDR2 YYEKEE (reference sequence). The CDR3 extends over 15 amino acids. V was shortened by 2 bases and J by 0 bases, with 9 bases between the two germline ends. DNA of the CDR3: TGTGCCAGCAGCTTCGGGCGGGGTAGCAATCAGCCCCAGCATTTT. This codes for CASSFGRGSNQPQHF.

The chain recombines TRBV5-1 with TRBJ1-2; D is undetermined. The ends were cut back, 1 base at V and 4 bases at J, with 14 bases in the middle. Germline V gene sequence: CDR1 SGHRS, CDR2 YFSETQ. CDR3 length: 15 amino acids. As DNA, the CDR3 is TGCGCCAGCAGCTTGTCTCCAGGTTCCCTCTATGGCTACACCTTC. Translated, it gives CASSLSPGSLYGYTF. The full variable domain, rest sourced from reference TRBV5-1 and TRBJ1-2, is KAGVTQTPRYLIKTRGQQVTLSCSPISGHRSVSWYQQTPGQGLQFLFEYFSETQRNKGNFPGRFSGRQFSNSRSEMNVSTLELGDSALYLCASSLSPGSLYGYTFGSGTRLTVV.

V is TRBV28 and J is TRBJ1-2; D is unresolved. Germline V lookup: CDR1 MDHEN, CDR2 SYDVKM. This CDR3 is built from 13 residues. Trimming pared 10 bases from V and 0 bases from J, leaving 12 bases between. CDR3 DNA sequence: TGTGCCACCAAGACTAGGACTAACTATGGCTACACCTTC. The encoded protein is CATKTRTNYGYTF.

V and J are TRBV27 and TRBJ2-7; no clear D gene. V was shortened by 6 bases and J by 6 bases, with 18 bases between the two germline ends. Germline-derived CDR1 and CDR2 are MNHEY and SMNVEV (reference sequence). This CDR3 spans 14 amino acids. The CDR3 spells CASRPLQGGLEQYF. CDR3 in DNA: TGTGCCAGCAGACCCCTGCAAGGTGGGCTCGAGCAGTACTTC.

The chain joins TRBV28 to TRBJ2-7, with TRBD2 identical over 11 bases. The CDR3 runs 16 residues. The germline CDR1 and CDR2 sequences are MDHEN and SYDVKM. The V and J ends lost 6 bases and 6 bases, in that order; junction bases with no gene match: 13. CDR3 amino acids: CASSDPGTSGGGEQYF. CDR3 DNA sequence: TGTGCCAGCAGCGATCCCGGGACTAGCGGTGGTGGCGAGCAGTACTTC.

The count of this clone is one. The V gene is TRBV9, the J gene TRBJ2-7; D possibly corresponds to TRBD1 (5 bases). The CDR3 runs 14 residues. V was shortened by 6 bases and J by 2 bases, with 15 bases between the two germline ends. The germline V gene has CDR1 SGDLS and CDR2 YYNGEE. This chain's CDR3 is CASNLTGITYEQYF. In nucleotides, the CDR3 is TGTGCCAGCAACCTTACAGGAATTACCTACGAGCAGTACTTC. The full variable domain, its missing parts supplied by reference TRBV9 and TRBJ2-7, is DSGVTQTPKHLITATGQRVTLRCSPRSGDLSVYWYQQSLDQGLQFLIQYYNGEERAKGNILERFSAQQFPDLHSELNLSSLELGDSALYFCASNLTGITYEQYFGPGTRLTVT.

The chain has TRBV7-9 and TRBJ2-3; D not resolved. The germline V gene has CDR1 SEHNR and CDR2 FQNEAQ (reference sequence). This CDR3 has 13 residues. Trimming took off 8 bases at V and 3 bases at J, with 12 bases between the two ends. CDR3 residues: CASWLGGTDTQYF. Written as DNA, the CDR3 is TGTGCCAGCTGGTTGGGCGGAACAGATACGCAGTATTTT.

The chain is built from TRBV7-2 and TRBJ1-2; no reliable D call. Trimming removed 1 base from V and 4 bases from J, with 13 bases in between. This CDR3 comprises 15 residues. Germline CDR1 reads SGHTA; CDR2 reads FQGNSA. The CDR3: CASSLDGLRSYGYTF. CDR3 nucleotides: TGTGCCAGCAGCTTAGATGGACTTAGATCCTATGGCTACACCTTC.

The chain employs TRBV10-3 and TRBJ2-1; 7 nucleotides match TRBD2. CDR3 size: 12 residues. Germline CDR1 ENHRY, CDR2 SYGVKD. V was pared by 4 bases and J by 8 bases, with 2 bases of the junction left unmatched. The CDR3 region is CAISVTSDEQFF. The DNA of the CDR3 is TGTGCCATCAGTGTAACTAGCGATGAGCAGTTCTTC.

The chain employs TRBV5-4 and TRBJ2-7, with 8 bases aligning to TRBD1. The length of the CDR3 is 16 residues. V was pared by 2 bases and J by 2 bases, with 9 bases of the junction left unmatched. Germline V lookup: CDR1 SGHNT, CDR2 YYREEE (reference sequence). CDR3 nucleotides: TGTGCCAGCAGCTTTGGACCGGACAGGGCCACCTACGAGCAGTACTTC. It codes for CASSFGPDRATYEQYF.

The chain links TRBV30 to TRBJ1-5, with 8 bases that match TRBD1. V lost 0 bases and J lost 4; bases outside the gene matches: 11. CDR1 is GTSNPN, CDR2 SVGIG, per germline (reference sequence). This CDR3 has 17 amino acids. The CDR3 here is CAWSVGQGASSNQPQHF. Written as DNA, the CDR3 is TGTGCCTGGAGTGTAGGACAGGGCGCGTCGAGTAATCAGCCCCAGCATTTT.

The chain carries TRBV7-6 and TRBJ1-6; TRBD1 is a possible D gene (5 bases). Germline loops: CDR1 SGHVS, CDR2 FNYEAQ. CDR3 length: 15 residues. V dropped 5 bases and J dropped 7 bases, with 15 bases sitting between them. The DNA for the CDR3 is TGTGCCAGCAGCCCCTGGGGGGTTGGGAATTCACCCCTCCACTTT. Translation gives CASSPWGVGNSPLHF.

The V and J genes are TRBV7-3 and TRBJ2-3; D call uncertain. Between the trimmed V and J ends, which lost 4 bases and 3 bases, there was a span of 8 bases. The CDR3 extends over 13 amino acids. CDR1 and CDR2 from the germline V gene are SGHTA and FQGTGA. The CDR3 region is CASSSLPTDTQYF. The CDR3 nucleotides read TGTGCCAGCAGCTCCCTACCTACAGATACGCAGTATTTT.